This T cell receptor beta chain was sequenced during a study of monozygotic twins with inflammatory bowel disease (dated by TCRdb to the late 2010s). Regarding the complete study: A total of roughly 28 monozygotic twin pairs were included in the full study, comprising nine German pairs (four IBD-concordant, five IBD-discordant) and 19 IBD-discordant Danish pairs. The search for disease-associated traits relied mainly on comparing, within discordant pairs, IBD patients with their genetically identical healthy co-twins. Each individual had, on average, about 151 000 unique TCRalpha sequences and 181 000 unique TCRbeta sequences available for analysis.

The paper as a whole reports these results and caveats: A decrease in TCRbeta repertoire diversity, as measured by inverse Simpson index, was observed in IBD patients compared with their healthy co-twins. No single strong signal or clonotype linked to IBD turned up in the results, so the idea that one exists was not supported. The analysis was unable to tell apart different T cell subtypes. Repertoire similarity did not differ between concordant and discordant twins, possibly due to limited statistical power. Compared with healthy twins, IBD patients had fewer clonotypes in common with other individuals, a difference most pronounced in patients showing signs of disease activity. Because patients were on differing immunosuppressive treatments, the repertoires may have picked up extra background noise and inter-individual variability.

The CDR3 covers 14 residues, taking in both the cysteine and the phenylalanine. The nucleotide record is missing. The germline V gene yields SGHTA for CDR1 and FQGNSA for CDR2. The library was obtained by 5' RACE. For each TCR library, approximately 4,000 ng of total RNA was used. For each sample, cDNA synthesis was carried out in eight separate reactions using SMARTScribe reverse transcriptase. Unique molecular identifiers containing a 6-nucleotide sample barcode were introduced through template switching during cDNA synthesis. Two nested PCRs of about 15 and 9 cycles amplified the TCRalpha and TCRbeta cDNA, and bead purification followed each PCR. Before amplification, the cDNA was treated with uracil DNA-glycosylase and purified using the QIAquick PCR purification kit. The second PCR added Illumina TruSeq-compatible adapters along with sample-specific barcodes. TapeStation and Qubit were used to check library quality and concentration, and around 5.2 ng of each library went into the pool. Sequencing of pooled libraries was carried out on an Illumina HiSeq2500 single-index Rapid Run using 2 x 100 bp reads and custom sequencing primers. Per the source publication's procedure: UMI-based consensus assembly with MiGEC version 1.2.6 was used to correct PCR and sequencing errors. V(D)J alignment, clonotype assembly and CDR3 extraction were performed with MiXCR version 2.1.1. To normalise gene usage, clonotype sharing and MAIT/NKT TCR abundance, the top 1000, 10 000 and 20 000 clonotypes in each sample were analysed. Diversity was computed as the inverse Simpson index with the vegan R package after downsampling to 27 000 UMIs. Paired Mann-Whitney U tests were applied to discordant twin pairs, with Benjamini-Hochberg correction for multiple testing. After TCRdb reprocessed the reads, each CDR3 protein sequence was kept as one row, without DNA. TCRdb's processing, not the study's, gives the V and J calls here. This sample's clone table shows more than 300,000 distinct CDR3 sequences. The ten largest clones take up 2.6% of the sample.

From each donor, a 2.5 ml peripheral blood sample was drawn into PAXgene tubes and stored at -80 degrees C. Without T cell sorting, total RNA was isolated from whole blood using the PAXgene blood miRNA kit on an automated QIAcube. Peripheral blood from monozygotic twin pairs, either concordant or discordant for inflammatory bowel disease, underwent deep TCRalpha and TCRbeta repertoire profiling that used unique molecular barcoding. Smoking habits were recorded for all twin pairs, with individuals classified as current, former or never smokers. Notes on this clonotype: Its target antigen remains unknown.

This receptor chain uses TRBV7-2 and TRBJ2-7; TCRdb returns TRBD1, unconfirmable since there is no DNA. Material: blood. The receptor's source is a human donor with ulcerative colitis or Crohn's disease, or a healthy co-twin of an affected twin (not recorded which). The CDR3 region reads CASSLGTVPYEQYF. The CDR3 plus the reference TRBV7-2 and TRBJ2-7 genes for the other parts give the full variable domain: GAGVSQSPSNKVTEKGKDVELRCDPISGHTALYWYRQSLGQGLEFLIYFQGNSAPDKSGLPSDRFSAERTGGSVSTLTIQRTQQEDSAVYLCASSLGTVPYEQYFGPGTRLTVT.